Listed here are 6 T cell receptor beta chains from one sample, sequenced in a study of blood T cell repertoires in COVID-19. Clones were sequenced by immunoSEQ multiplex PCR, and TCRdb holds only the in-frame ones, with some missing. Of around 53,000 clones listed, 90% to 95% are singletons. Sequences were obtained from peripheral blood. These TCRs come from a human donor in a cohort sampled during active COVID-19.

The gene calls are TRBV4-3 and TRBJ1-5; D uncertain. Trimming shortened V by 0 bases and J by 7 bases, and 7 bases separated the two germline ends. The CDR3 extends over 13 amino acids. Germline CDR1 LGHNA, CDR2 YSLEER. The CDR3 bases are TGCGCCAGCAGCCAAGATCTTTTGCAGCCCCAGCATTTT. The encoded protein is CASSQDLLQPQHF.

This sequence joins TRBV4-1 and TRBJ1-5, with D possibly being TRBD1 (6 bases). Between the trimmed V and J ends, which lost 3 bases and 1 base, there was a span of 13 bases. The CDR3 is 16 residues long. Germline V lookup: CDR1 MGHRA, CDR2 YSYEKL. The CDR3: CASSQGARGSNQPQHF. CDR3 sequence (DNA): TGCGCCAGCAGCCAGGGGGCGAGGGGAAGCAATCAGCCCCAGCATTTT.

The chain uses TRBV3-1 (or the pseudogene TRBV3-2) and TRBJ1-3, with a tentative D call TRBD1 (6 bases). The CDR3 runs 15 residues. CDR1 is LGHDT, CDR2 YNNKEL, per germline (reference sequence). Trimming stripped 3 bases from V and 5 bases from J, with 14 bases between. In DNA, the CDR3 is TGTGCCAGCAGCCAGACGACAGGTTTACGAAACACCATATATTTT. Protein sequence: CASSQTTGLRNTIYF.

J is TRBJ1-2 and V is TRBV2; TRBD1 matches 7 bases. CDR3 length: 17 residues. Per germline, CDR1 SNHLY and CDR2 FYNNEI. V lost 4 bases, J lost 4 bases, and 15 bases stayed unmatched. CDR3 sequence reads: CASSGDPTNRGRYGYTF. The DNA of the CDR3 is TGTGCCAGCAGTGGTGATCCTACGAACAGGGGCCGCTATGGCTACACCTTC.

V usage is TRBV24-1 and J usage is TRBJ1-1; a weak D match, TRBD1 (6 bases). The CDR3 loop spans 14 amino acids. Germline V gives CDR1 KGHDR, CDR2 SFDVKD. Trimming stripped 7 bases from V and 3 bases from J, with 14 bases between. The CDR3 nucleotides are TGTGCCACCAGCCAAGGAGGGGGGGACACTGAAGCTTTCTTT. Translating gives CATSQGGGDTEAFF.

This clone was observed once. The chain recombines TRBV5-6 with TRBJ1-1, with TRBD1 as a possible D gene (6 bases). Trimming left V 0 bases short and J 0 bases short, with 9 bases between. The CDR3 length is 15 residues. CDR1 and CDR2 (germline): SGHDT, YYEEEE. CDR3 sequence: CASSLAGQMNTEAFF. CDR3 nucleotides: TGTGCCAGCAGCTTGGCCGGACAGATGAACACTGAAGCTTTCTTT.